The present TCR beta chain was sequenced within a study of Graves' ophthalmopathy and Graves' hyperthyroidism. Amplification of the TCR beta CDR3 regions used RNA transcripts (as template). First-round RT-PCR relied on HTBI primers, and a second-round multiplex PCR came next. From the multiplex PCR reads, TCRdb called clonotypes with MiXCR, one entry per CDR3 protein. This repertoire shows some 170,000 distinct CDR3 sequences, roughly two fifths found once; its top ten account for about 8.2%. Diagnoses were established from clinical symptoms, serum thyroxine, TRAb, thyroid ultrasound and orbital computed tomography. PBMCs originated in roughly 11 ml of fresh peripheral blood. Germline CDR1 reads LNHNV; CDR2 reads YYDKDF (reference sequence). The CDR3 is 14 residues long. With 1 base clipped from V and 7 bases from J, the junction kept 6 bases outside the gene matches. This clonotype occurred a few times.

The sample comprised peripheral blood. V and J are TRBV15 and TRBJ1-2, with 7 nucleotides matching TRBD1. The clonotype comes from a man younger than 40 with Graves' ophthalmopathy. CDR3 nucleotides: TGTGCCACCAGCAGAGCCGACAGGGAAGTTGGCTACACCTTC. Its protein product is CATSRADREVGYTF.